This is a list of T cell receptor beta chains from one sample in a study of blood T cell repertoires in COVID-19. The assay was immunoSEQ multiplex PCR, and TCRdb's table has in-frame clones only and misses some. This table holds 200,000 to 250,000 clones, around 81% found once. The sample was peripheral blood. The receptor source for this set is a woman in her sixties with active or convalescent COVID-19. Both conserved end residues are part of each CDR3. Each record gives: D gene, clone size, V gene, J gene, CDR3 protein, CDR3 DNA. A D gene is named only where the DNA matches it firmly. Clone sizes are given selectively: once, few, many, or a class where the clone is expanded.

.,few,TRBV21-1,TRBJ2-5,CASSKFSGSIRGDRGRRETQYF,TGTGCCAGCAGCAAATTCTCCGGTTCTATCCGGGGGGACAGGGGGCGGCGGGAGACCCAGTACTTC
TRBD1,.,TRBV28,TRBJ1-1,CASRQPGQGGTEAFF,TGTGCCAGCAGACAACCCGGACAGGGAGGGACTGAAGCTTTCTTT
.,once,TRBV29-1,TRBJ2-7,CSVRLAPTFYEQYF,TGCAGCGTACGTCTCGCGCCCACGTTTTACGAGCAGTACTTC
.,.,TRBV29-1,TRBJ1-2,CSVDTANYGYTF,TGCAGCGTTGACACGGCTAACTATGGCTACACCTTC
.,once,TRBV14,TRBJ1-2,CASSQWTANYGYTF,TGTGCCAGCAGCCAATGGACAGCTAACTATGGCTACACCTTC
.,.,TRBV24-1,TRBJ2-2,CATGGGGAGYTGELFF,TGTGCCACGGGGGGCGGGGGCGCCGGGTACACCGGGGAGCTGTTTTTT
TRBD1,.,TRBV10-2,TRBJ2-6,CASRGQASGANVLTF,TGCGCCAGCAGGGGACAGGCCTCTGGGGCCAACGTCCTGACTTTC
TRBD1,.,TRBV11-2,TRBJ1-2,CASSWTGANYGYTF,TGTGCCAGCAGCTGGACAGGGGCTAACTATGGCTACACCTTC
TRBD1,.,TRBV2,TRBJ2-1,CASSGTGMDEQFF,TGTGCCAGCAGTGGGACAGGGATGGATGAGCAGTTCTTC
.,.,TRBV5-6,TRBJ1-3,CASTPHDNPSGNTIYF,TGTGCCAGCACCCCACATGACAATCCCTCTGGAAACACCATATATTTT
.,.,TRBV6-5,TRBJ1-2,CASTRANYGYTF,TGTGCCAGCACTCGGGCTAACTATGGCTACACCTTC
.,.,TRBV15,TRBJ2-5,CATSRDRRETQYF,TGTGCCACCAGCAGAGATAGGCGGGAGACCCAGTACTTC
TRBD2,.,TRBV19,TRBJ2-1,CASGRLAGENEQFF,TGTGCCAGTGGGCGCCTAGCGGGGGAGAATGAGCAGTTCTTC
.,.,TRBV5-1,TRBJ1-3,CASSPPGNTGNTIYF,TGCGCCAGCAGCCCGCCGGGTAATACTGGAAACACCATATATTTT
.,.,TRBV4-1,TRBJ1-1,CASSQVRLSPRDTEAFF,TGCGCCAGCAGCCAAGTTCGACTTTCCCCCCGGGACACTGAAGCTTTCTTT
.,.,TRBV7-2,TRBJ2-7,CASSSGLSTYEQYF,TGTGCCAGCAGCTCCGGACTATCCACCTACGAGCAGTACTTC
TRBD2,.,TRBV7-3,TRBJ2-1,CASSFASGTSEQFF,TGTGCCAGCAGCTTCGCTAGCGGGACCTCTGAGCAGTTCTTC
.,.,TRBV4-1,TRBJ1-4,CASSQVSGPNEKLFF,TGCGCCAGCAGCCAAGTTTCAGGTCCTAATGAAAAACTGTTTTTT
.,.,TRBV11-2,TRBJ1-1,CASSLSTGRSPNTEAFF,TGTGCCAGCAGCTTAAGCACAGGGCGGTCACCTAACACTGAAGCTTTCTTT
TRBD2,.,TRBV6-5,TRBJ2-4,CASSYNSGSLENIQYF,TGTGCCAGCAGTTACAATAGCGGGAGTTTGGAAAACATTCAGTACTTC
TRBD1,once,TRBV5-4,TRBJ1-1,CASSPSIASDRVGGTEAFF,TGTGCCAGCAGCCCCTCCATTGCCTCTGACAGGGTTGGAGGCACTGAAGCTTTCTTT
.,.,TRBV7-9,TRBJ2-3,CASGPPRGTQYF,TGTGCCAGCGGCCCCCCCCGTGGTACGCAGTATTTT
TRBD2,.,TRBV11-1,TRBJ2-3,CASSPRTSETDTQYF,TGTGCCAGCAGCCCCAGGACTAGCGAGACAGATACGCAGTATTTT
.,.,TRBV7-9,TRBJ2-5,CASSFTSMPETQYF,TGTGCCAGCAGCTTTACTTCCATGCCAGAGACCCAGTACTTC
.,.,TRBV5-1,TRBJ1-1,CASSPRDTEAFF,TGCGCCAGCAGCCCCCGGGACACTGAAGCTTTCTTT
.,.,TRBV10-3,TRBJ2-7,CAISQKERFTYEQYF,TGTGCCATCTCTCAGAAGGAGAGGTTTACCTACGAGCAGTACTTC
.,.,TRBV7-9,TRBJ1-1,CASSPTVGNTEAFF,TGTGCCAGCAGCCCTACGGTTGGGAACACTGAAGCTTTCTTT
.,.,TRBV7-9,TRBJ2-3,CASSLAVGILSTDTQYF,TGTGCCAGCAGCTTAGCCGTCGGTATTTTAAGCACAGATACGCAGTATTTT
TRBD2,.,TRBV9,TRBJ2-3,CASSVGKLAGGDTQYF,TGTGCCAGCAGCGTAGGGAAACTAGCGGGAGGTGATACGCAGTATTTT
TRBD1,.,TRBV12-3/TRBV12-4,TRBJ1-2,CASRPTGDSGYTF,TGTGCCAGCAGGCCGACAGGGGATAGTGGCTACACCTTC
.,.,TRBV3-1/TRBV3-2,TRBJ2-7,CASSQGPMAAYEQYF,TGTGCCAGCAGCCAAGGGCCTATGGCGGCCTACGAGCAGTACTTC
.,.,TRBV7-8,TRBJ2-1,CASSLRPAPEAGHYNEQFF,TGTGCCAGCAGCCTCCGCCCCGCGCCCGAAGCGGGTCATTACAATGAGCAGTTCTTC
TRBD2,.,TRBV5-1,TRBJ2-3,CASSFGWAGDLKRFGTDTQYF,TGCGCCAGCAGCTTCGGCTGGGCGGGAGATCTTAAAAGGTTCGGCACAGATACGCAGTATTTT
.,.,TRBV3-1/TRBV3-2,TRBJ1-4,CASSRLGATNEKLFF,TGTGCCAGCAGCCGCCTCGGGGCAACTAATGAAAAACTGTTTTTT
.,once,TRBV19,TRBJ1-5,CASSIARGGQPQHF,TGTGCCAGTAGTATTGCTCGCGGGGGACAGCCCCAGCATTTT
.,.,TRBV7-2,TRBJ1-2,CASFAGLGVPYGYTF,TGTGCCAGCTTCGCAGGGCTAGGGGTTCCCTATGGCTACACCTTC
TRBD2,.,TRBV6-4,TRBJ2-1,CASSVSGGYNEQFF,TGTGCCAGCAGTGTAAGCGGGGGATACAATGAGCAGTTCTTC
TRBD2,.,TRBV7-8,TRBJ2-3,CASSLRIAGVTDTQYF,TGTGCCAGCAGCTTAAGAATAGCGGGAGTAACAGATACGCAGTATTTT
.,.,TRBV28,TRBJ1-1,CASSPHPWEMNTEAFF,TGTGCCAGCAGTCCCCACCCGTGGGAGATGAACACTGAAGCTTTCTTT
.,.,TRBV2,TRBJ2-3,CASYQATQYF,TGTGCCAGCTATCAGGCTACGCAGTATTTT
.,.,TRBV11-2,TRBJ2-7,CASSLVRGEQYF,TGTGCCAGCAGCTTAGTCAGGGGCGAGCAGTACTTC
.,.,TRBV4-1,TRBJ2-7,CASSRDRRHEQYF,TGCGCCAGCAGCCGTGACAGGAGACACGAGCAGTACTTC
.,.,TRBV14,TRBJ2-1,CASSQDVLAEASYNEQFF,TGTGCCAGCAGCCAAGATGTACTGGCGGAGGCCTCCTACAATGAGCAGTTCTTC
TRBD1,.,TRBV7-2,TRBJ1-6,CASSPGGQGRSPLHF,TGTGCCAGCAGCCCGGGCGGACAGGGGCGGTCACCCCTCCACTTT
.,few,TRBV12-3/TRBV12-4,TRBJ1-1,CASSLLLDTEAFF,TGTGCCAGCAGTTTATTGCTAGACACTGAAGCTTTCTTT
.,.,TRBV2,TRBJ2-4,CASSGSTGAKNIQYF,TGTGCCAGCAGTGGTTCAACCGGAGCCAAAAACATTCAGTACTTC
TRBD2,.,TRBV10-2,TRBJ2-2,CASRWSGGYTGELFF,TGCGCCAGCAGGTGGAGCGGGGGGTACACCGGGGAGCTGTTTTTT
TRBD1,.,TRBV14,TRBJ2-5,CASSHEIGRGRRETQYF,TGTGCCAGCAGCCATGAAATAGGCAGGGGGCGCAGGGAGACCCAGTACTTC
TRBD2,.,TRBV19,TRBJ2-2,CASSGRANTGELFF,TGTGCCAGTAGCGGGAGGGCAAACACCGGGGAGCTGTTTTTT
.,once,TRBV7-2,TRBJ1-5,CASSLGGGALDQPQHF,TGTGCCAGCAGCTTAGGAGGGGGGGCTCTTGATCAGCCCCAGCATTTT
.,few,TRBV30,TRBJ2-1,CAWSVQVEQFF,TGTGCCTGGAGTGTTCAGGTTGAGCAGTTCTTC
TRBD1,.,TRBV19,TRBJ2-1,CATIPGQGVNEQFF,TGTGCCACTATTCCGGGACAGGGAGTTAATGAGCAGTTCTTC
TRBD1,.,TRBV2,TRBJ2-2,CASTGGQTNTGELFF,TGTGCCAGTACTGGGGGACAGACGAACACCGGGGAGCTGTTTTTT
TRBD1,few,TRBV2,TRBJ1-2,CASRRALGQGSGYTF,TGTGCCAGCAGGAGAGCACTGGGACAGGGGTCGGGCTACACCTTC